Presented here are 5 T cell receptor beta chains from one specimen sequenced in a study of T-cell reconstitution after alpha-beta-depleted transplantation in children. Unique molecular identifiers were incorporated during preparation of the TCRbeta library. TCRdb redid the calling of the PCR reads with MiXCR, one entry per CDR3 protein. The sample lists 250,000 to 300,000 distinct CDR3 sequences; roughly 9.1% were seen once. The sequenced sample was PBMCs, obtained before TCRalphabeta/CD19-depleted stem cell transplant. These receptors were taken from a boy less than two years old with acute myeloid leukemia, due to receive a stem cell transplant.

The rearrangement uses TRBV4-2 and TRBJ2-7; D is possibly TRBD1 or TRBD2 (6 bases each). This CDR3 has 16 residues. Germline loops: CDR1 LGHNA, CDR2 YNFKEQ. V dropped 0 bases and J dropped 0 bases, with 12 bases sitting between them. CDR3: CASSQDGGFSSYEQYF. CDR3 DNA: TGTGCCAGCAGCCAAGACGGGGGCTTTAGCTCCTACGAGCAGTACTTC.

Comments on this clonotype: A clone one base away is much larger, so this may be a read error. The rearrangement uses TRBV3-1 and TRBJ1-1; a weak D match, TRBD1 (6 bases). The V and J ends lost 4 bases and 6 bases respectively, with 12 bases between them. The CDR3 contains 13 residues. Per germline, CDR1 LGHDT and CDR2 YNNKEL (reference sequence). The chain's CDR3 is CASSPLPGAEAFF. Written as DNA, the CDR3 is TGTGCCAGCAGCCCGTTGCCAGGGGCTGAAGCTTTCTTT.

The table lists this clonotype with many counts. V gene TRBV28 combines with J gene TRBJ1-4, with TRBD1 identical over 7 bases. Trimming took 3 bases from V and 8 from J; bases not matched to a gene: 9. The length of the CDR3 is 15 residues. Per germline, CDR1 MDHEN and CDR2 SYDVKM. In DNA form, the CDR3 reads TGTGCCAGCAGTTTGATGGACAGGCTGGAAGAAAAACTGTTTTTT. Protein: CASSLMDRLEEKLFF.

This clonotype occurred many times. The chain joins TRBV25-1 to TRBJ2-7, with 8 positions matching TRBD1. There are 16 residues in the CDR3. The junction had 4 bases not matched to a gene; V was cut back by 0 bases and J by 0 bases. Germline values: CDR1 MGHDK, CDR2 SYGVNS. CDR3 sequence (DNA): TGTGCCAGCAGTGAATACTGGACAGGGAGCTCCTACGAGCAGTACTTC. Protein: CASSEYWTGSSYEQYF.

This chain joins TRBV11-1 and TRBJ2-7, with 10 bases that match TRBD1. Trimming cost V 5 bases and J 0 bases; bases outside gene matches: 13. This CDR3 has 18 residues. CDR1 is SGHAT and CDR2 is FQDESV in the germline V gene (reference sequence). The CDR3 here is CASSPSPPGTGDSYEQYF. The CDR3 nucleotides are TGTGCCAGCAGCCCATCGCCCCCCGGGACAGGGGACTCCTACGAGCAGTACTTC.